These 6 T cell receptor beta chains originate from one sample sequenced in a study of graft-versus-host responses after intestinal transplantation. The antigens these receptors bind are not known. Clones were read by immunoSEQ multiplex PCR, and TCRdb kept only the in-frame ones, dropping some. The sample contains roughly 80,000 clones, around 86% of which appear only once. This specimen was unstimulated CD8+ T cells sorted from spleen or lymph node cells, taken before transplant. These receptors all come from a human donor who was the organ donor for an intestinal transplant.

The chain links TRBV6-5 to TRBJ2-1, with TRBD1 matching over 7 bases. Losses at the gene ends were 0 bases for V and 7 bases for J; bases not matched to a gene: 6. The CDR3 covers 15 residues. Germline V gene data show CDR1 as MNHEY and CDR2 as SVGAGI. The CDR3 bases are TGTGCCAGCAGTTACTCGACCGCAGGGGGAAATGAGCAGTTCTTC. Translation: CASSYSTAGGNEQFF.

The chain links TRBV10-3 to TRBJ1-5; D remains unclear. Between the trimmed V and J ends, which lost 11 bases and 1 base, there was a span of 12 bases. This CDR3 has 13 amino acids. CDR1 and CDR2 (germline): ENHRY, SYGVKD. CDR3 nucleotide sequence: TGTGCCCTACCCTGGAGAAGCAATCAGCCCCAGCATTTT. Its translation: CALPWRSNQPQHF.

The chain joins TRBV7-8 to TRBJ2-5; no definite D call. The CDR3 runs to 17 residues. The germline CDR1 and CDR2 sequences are SGHVS and FQNEAQ. Between the trimmed V and J ends, which lost 2 bases and 2 bases, there was a span of 18 bases. DNA for the CDR3: TGTGCCAGCAGCTTACCCCTCATTTTTGGGTTGCAAGAGACCCAGTACTTC. This sequence encodes CASSLPLIFGLQETQYF.

V gene TRBV2 combines with J gene TRBJ1-1, with D maybe TRBD1 (6 bases). The CDR3 runs to 15 residues. Germline assignment: CDR1 SNHLY and CDR2 FYNNEI. The V end was cut by 5 bases, the J end by 0 bases, with 13 bases between. The CDR3 loop is CASSLRGQVNTEAFF. As DNA, the CDR3 is TGTGCCAGCAGTCTAAGGGGACAAGTGAACACTGAAGCTTTCTTT.

This sequence joins TRBV20-1 and TRBJ1-2; D not certain. The V and J ends lost 7 bases and 4 bases respectively, with 10 bases between them. The length of the CDR3 is 11 residues. CDR1 and CDR2 (germline): DFQATT, SNEGSKA (reference sequence). The CDR3 reads CSGDGSYGYTF. The CDR3 DNA sequence: TGCAGTGGAGATGGGTCCTATGGCTACACCTTC.

This chain links TRBV7-8 with TRBJ2-7; D is possibly TRBD1 (5 bases). Trimming pared 0 bases from V and 6 bases from J, leaving 9 bases between. Germline V gene sequence: CDR1 SGHVS, CDR2 FQNEAQ. The length of the CDR3 is 13 residues. The CDR3 spells CASSLAQGGEQYF. For the CDR3, the DNA is TGTGCCAGCAGCTTAGCCCAGGGCGGCGAGCAGTACTTC.